This T cell receptor (beta chain) was recovered during a study of blood T cell repertoires in COVID-19. Turning to the study itself: The United States, Italy and Spain supplied acute and convalescent COVID-19 samples.

Germline V gene lookup returns CDR1 SGHVS and CDR2 FNYEAQ. This CDR3 has 14 residues. V was trimmed by 1 base and J by 10 bases, leaving 11 bases between them. The authors' processing: Amplification of reference gene primers was used by the study to estimate nucleated cell counts. This table comes from immunoSEQ multiplex PCR, and its TCRdb copy is limited to in-frame clones, with some not included. That table gives V, J and clone size, and the DNA gave D and trimming. The table shows 200,000 to 250,000 clones, with 75% to 90% occurring only once. The clonotype originates from a man between 25 and 39 years old who had recovered from COVID-19. Specimen: peripheral blood. The chain links TRBV7-6 to TRBJ1-6; the D is unclear. The CDR3 bases are TGTGCCAGCAGCTTAGGAATGCCTCGGTCACCCCTCCACTTT. Its protein is CASSLGMPRSPLHF.